Included here is one T cell receptor (beta chain) sequence, with context. Its specificity is not known. The sample belongs to a study of cytomegalovirus exposure and HLA in healthy donors. Study observations and caveats: In a later analysis, HLA-C alleles had the fewest associated TCRs, DRB1 alleles the most. Several top significant clusters appeared, in a later analysis, to be linked to common viral pathogens. Productive rates of about 90% or about 30% were seen for most TCR beta V segments in an earlier analysis. The number of N-insertions in an Asian-associated ancestry cluster was reportedly below the approximately 680-donor mean in a later analysis.

The study ran its PCR with 60 Vbeta and 13 Jbeta primers. The data were produced by immunoSEQ multiplex PCR, yet TCRdb's version contains in-frame clones alone and is incomplete. In the table there are about 160,000 clones, about 80% of which are singletons. The sample comprised PBMCs. This sequence originates from a man between 50 and 59 years old in good health and CMV-seropositive.

The DNA of the CDR3 is TGTGCCAGCAGCGAGCAGGGTTATGGCAATCAGCCCCAGCATTTT. Its translation: CASSEQGYGNQPQHF. The chain links TRBV9 to TRBJ1-5; TRBD1 is a possible D gene (5 bases). Trimming removed 3 bases from V and 2 bases from J, with 12 bases in between. Per the germline V gene, CDR1 is SGDLS and CDR2 is YYNGEE. The CDR3 consists of 15 residues.